This TCR beta chain derives from a study of radiotherapy plus CTLA-4 blockade in lung cancer. The overall study: Among all patients, 18% showed objective responses, while roughly 31% had disease control.

TCRdb keeps only in-frame clones here, not all; method: immunoSEQ multiplex PCR. The sample lists fewer than 40,000 clones; 79% were seen once. The CDR3 consists of 16 residues. The ends lost 6 bases at V and 0 bases at J; junction bases unmatched: 4. Germline V lookup: CDR1 LNHDA, CDR2 SQIVND (reference sequence). The study's findings and limits: Expansion of tumor-derived TCR clones was observed in blood after radiotherapy plus ipilimumab. It was early blood T cell clone dynamics, with interferon-beta, that reportedly best predicted response.

On this clone: The antigen is undetermined.

The J gene is TRBJ2-3, the V gene TRBV19; 12 bases are shared with TRBD2. The sequence derives from a human donor with non-small cell lung cancer that progressed on radiotherapy plus ipilimumab. The sequencing here drew on peripheral blood, taken from a patient treated with radiotherapy plus ipilimumab. CDR3 in DNA: TGTGCCAGTAGGGCTAGCGGGGGGGGAAGCACAGATACGCAGTATTTT. Translation: CASRASGGGSTDTQYF.